This TCR beta chain was profiled in a study of blood T cell repertoires in COVID-19. In the authors' methods: Reference gene primer amplification gave nucleated cell count estimates. The data were produced by immunoSEQ multiplex PCR, yet TCRdb's version contains in-frame clones alone and is incomplete. V and J calls plus clone size are reproduced from that table; the DNA served to infer D and trimming. The sample lists 60,000 to 85,000 clones, 80% to 90% seen once, with roughly 11% in the top ten. The length of the CDR3 is 14 residues. Per the germline V gene, CDR1 is SGDLS and CDR2 is YYNGEE. V lost 3 bases and J lost 4; bases outside the gene matches: 5.

The TCR sequence derives from a man in his fifties or sixties with COVID-19, enrolled during active disease. The sequenced sample was peripheral blood. The genes are TRBV9 and TRBJ1-1, with 8 bases that match TRBD1. CDR3 loop: CASSATGGSTEAFF. The DNA of the CDR3 is TGTGCCAGCAGCGCAACAGGGGGGAGCACTGAAGCTTTCTTT.